The present T cell receptor beta chain was sequenced within a study of T cells in Graves' hyperthyroidism and ophthalmopathy. Study information: Peripheral blood was collected at initial diagnosis, before any treatment.

Ophthalmopathy patients had moderate-to-severe active disease, CAS ≥3, NOSPECS ≥4, and disease duration under 3 months. For the diagnoses, clinical symptoms, serum thyroxine and TRAb, thyroid ultrasound and orbital computed tomography were used. Cells are PBMCs isolated from 10 ml of fresh blood. CDR3 length: 16 residues. Germline V CDR1 and CDR2: SGHAT, FQNNGV. RNA transcripts provided the source from which TCR beta CDR3 regions were amplified. Carried out on the TCR CDR3, a first-round RT-PCR used the HTBI primer set. TCRdb re-analysed the multiplex PCR reads in MiXCR, keeping a single row per CDR3 protein. The sample holds about 640,000 distinct CDR3 sequences, less than 25% seen once. As for this clonotype: An end of the junction differs from the germline gene, which may be a read error.

The rearrangement uses TRBV11-2 and TRBJ1-3; D might be TRBD1 (5 bases). Specimen: blood. The receptor was derived from a man aged 25-45 years with Graves' ophthalmopathy. CDR3 loop: CASSRRDSYSGNTIHF. The CDR3 nucleotides are TGTGCCAGCAGCCGCCGGGACTCTTACTCTGGAAACACCATACATTTT.